Listed here is a single T cell receptor (beta chain). Its specific antigen is unknown. There are no base qualities to consult, and no much larger clone falls within one base. The data stem from a study of blood T cell repertoires in COVID-19 (dated by TCRdb to the early 2020s). As for the study more broadly: The collaborator samples originated in the United States, Italy and Spain and spanned the acute and convalescent phases of COVID-19. The prospective study material was composed of cDNA or gDNA derived from T cells, B-cell-depleted T cells, or PBMCs. Deeply sampled blood TCRbeta repertoires from subjects exposed to, actively infected with, or recovered from COVID-19 were included in the dataset. A freely available public database, intended as a resource for researchers studying the immune response to SARS-CoV-2, is where the repertoires were released. The samples were drawn from two sources: the first 160 participants of the ongoing ImmuneRACE study, and 1,000 to 1,500 subjects contributed by 6 global collaborators. Sample metadata almost always included a de-identified subject ID, COVID-19 status, age in years and sex. Where HLA class I and class II types were available, the types were taken from metadata supplied by the sample provider, not from assay-based typing. The study at large found these results: The quantity of clinical and demographic metadata differed by source and by participant and was supplied without curation.

Measured from the cysteine to the phenylalanine, the CDR3 is 17 residues long. Only the CDR3 region is kept as DNA, spanning 51 bases read in frame from base 1. The germline V gene specifies KGHSH as CDR1 and LQKENI as CDR2. V is trimmed back by 3 bases and J by 2 bases, and the junction contains 5 bases that no gene match accounts for. Participants in the prospective study were aged about 18 to 89 years, lived in over 20 United States geographic areas, and enrolled through a virtual design. To assign participants to cohorts, the prospective study relied on clinical history that participants themselves reported in a screening survey and a study questionnaire. ImmuneRACE Cohort 3 recovered participants were defined by two consecutive negative NP/OP PCR tests, healthcare professional clearance, or symptom resolution. In the prospective study, mobile phlebotomists collected whole blood, serum and a nasopharyngeal or oropharyngeal swab from each participant. Prospective study participants could optionally give additional blood draws and questionnaires over an approximately two-month period. Before DNA extraction, blood samples from the prospective study were shipped at room temperature or frozen.

TCRbeta CDR3 regions were amplified from genomic DNA by means of the immunoSEQ Assay, a bias-controlled multiplex PCR. The published analysis was carried out like this. Within the assay, amplification of reference gene primers was used to estimate how many nucleated cells each sample contained. To quantify the absolute abundance of each unique TCRbeta CDR3 rearrangement, sequence reads were collapsed and filtered. For each sample, productive Simpson clonality was calculated as the square root of Simpson's diversity index over productive rearrangements. In its TCRdb copy, this immuneACCESS table keeps in-frame sequences only and misses some clones. Where compared with another copy, unresolved V genes explain less than half of these, and the others have no known cause. That table is the source of V, J and clone size, and D and trimming were worked out from the DNA. The sample table contains hundreds of thousands of clones; only one count was recorded for 70% to 90% of them. The leading ten clones occupy approximately 1.7% of the sample.

The TCR comes from a woman aged 45-60 years who had recovered from COVID-19. The chain is assembled from TRBV18 and TRBJ2-6; TRBD1 lines up with 9 middle nucleotides. The specimen was PBMCs or T cells enriched from blood (not recorded which). The nucleotide sequence is TGTGCCAGCTCACCCCCTGGGACAGGGACTGGGGCCAACGTCCTGACTTTC. Its protein product is CASSPPGTGTGANVLTF.